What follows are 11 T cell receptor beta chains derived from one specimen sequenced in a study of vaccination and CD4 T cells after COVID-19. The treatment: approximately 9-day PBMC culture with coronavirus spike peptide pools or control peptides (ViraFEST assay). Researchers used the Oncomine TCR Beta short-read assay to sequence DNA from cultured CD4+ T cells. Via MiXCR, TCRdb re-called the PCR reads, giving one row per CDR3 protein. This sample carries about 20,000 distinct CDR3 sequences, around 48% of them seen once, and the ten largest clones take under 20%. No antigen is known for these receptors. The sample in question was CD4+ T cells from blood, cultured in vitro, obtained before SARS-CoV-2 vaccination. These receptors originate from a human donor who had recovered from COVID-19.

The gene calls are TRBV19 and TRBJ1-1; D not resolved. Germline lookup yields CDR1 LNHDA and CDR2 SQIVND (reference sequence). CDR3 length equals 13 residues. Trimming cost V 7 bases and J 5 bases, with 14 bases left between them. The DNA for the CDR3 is TGTGCCAGTAACCCCGCACCGGGGACTGAAGCTTTCTTT. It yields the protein CASNPAPGTEAFF.

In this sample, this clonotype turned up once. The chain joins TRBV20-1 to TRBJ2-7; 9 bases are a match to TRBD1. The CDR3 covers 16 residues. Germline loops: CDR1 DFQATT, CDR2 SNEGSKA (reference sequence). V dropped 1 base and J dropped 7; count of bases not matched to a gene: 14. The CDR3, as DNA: TGCAGTGCTAGAGCGACACAGGGGGCGCCGGGGAGGGAGCAGTACTTC. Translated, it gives CSARATQGAPGREQYF.

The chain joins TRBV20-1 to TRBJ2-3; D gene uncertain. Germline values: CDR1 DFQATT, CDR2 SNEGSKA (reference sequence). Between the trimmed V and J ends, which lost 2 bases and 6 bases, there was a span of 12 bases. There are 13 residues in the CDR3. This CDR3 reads CSARTPLTDTQYF. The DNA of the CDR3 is TGCAGTGCTAGAACACCCTTAACGGATACGCAGTATTTT.

Written as DNA, the CDR3 is TGCAGTGCCCCGAGGGGACTAGCAGGACTCACAGATACGCAGTATTTT. Protein sequence: CSAPRGLAGLTDTQYF. The chain uses TRBV20-1 and TRBJ2-3, with 9 bases aligning to TRBD2. Germline V CDR1 and CDR2: DFQATT, SNEGSKA (reference sequence). J was trimmed by 2 bases and V by 6 bases; bases with no gene match: 12. The CDR3 is 16 amino acids.

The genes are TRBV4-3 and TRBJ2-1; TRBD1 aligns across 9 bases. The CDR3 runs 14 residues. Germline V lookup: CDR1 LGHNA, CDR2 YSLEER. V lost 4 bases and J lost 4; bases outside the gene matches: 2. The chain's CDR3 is CASSRGQGYNEQFF. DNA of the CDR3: TGCGCCAGCAGCCGAGGACAGGGGTACAATGAGCAGTTCTTC.

CDR3 coding DNA: TGTGCCAGCAGCCCAACTAGCGAAAACACCGGGGAGCTGTTTTTT. Its protein is CASSPTSENTGELFF. The rearrangement joins TRBV7-3 to TRBJ2-2, with 7 bases aligning to TRBD2. Germline V gene lookup returns CDR1 SGHTA and CDR2 FQGTGA. Germline trimming cut 5 bases from V and 2 bases from J; bases unmatched to any gene: 5. The CDR3 runs to 15 residues.

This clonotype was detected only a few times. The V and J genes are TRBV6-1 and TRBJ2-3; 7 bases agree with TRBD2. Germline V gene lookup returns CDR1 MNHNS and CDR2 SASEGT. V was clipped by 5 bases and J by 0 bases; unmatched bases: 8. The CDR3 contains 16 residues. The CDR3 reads CASSTPSGPSTDTQYF. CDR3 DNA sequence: TGTGCCAGCAGTACCCCTAGCGGACCTAGCACAGATACGCAGTATTTT.

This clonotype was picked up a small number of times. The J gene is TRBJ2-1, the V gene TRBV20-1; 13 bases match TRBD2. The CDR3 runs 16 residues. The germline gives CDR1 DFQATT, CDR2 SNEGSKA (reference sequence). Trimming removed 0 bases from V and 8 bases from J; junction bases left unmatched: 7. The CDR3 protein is CSARDRTSGSQYEQFF. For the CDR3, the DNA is TGCAGTGCTAGAGATCGGACTAGCGGGAGTCAGTATGAGCAGTTCTTC.

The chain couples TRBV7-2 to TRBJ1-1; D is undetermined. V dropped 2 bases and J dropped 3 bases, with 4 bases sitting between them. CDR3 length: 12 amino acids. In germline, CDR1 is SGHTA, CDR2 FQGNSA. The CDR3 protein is CASSLFDTEAFF. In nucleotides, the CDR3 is TGTGCCAGCAGCTTATTCGACACTGAAGCTTTCTTT.

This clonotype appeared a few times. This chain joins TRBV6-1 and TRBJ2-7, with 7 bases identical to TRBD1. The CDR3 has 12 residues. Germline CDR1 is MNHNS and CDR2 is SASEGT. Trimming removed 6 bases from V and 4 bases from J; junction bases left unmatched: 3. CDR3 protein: CASSRTGYEQYF. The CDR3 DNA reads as TGTGCCAGCAGCCGGACAGGTTACGAGCAGTACTTC.

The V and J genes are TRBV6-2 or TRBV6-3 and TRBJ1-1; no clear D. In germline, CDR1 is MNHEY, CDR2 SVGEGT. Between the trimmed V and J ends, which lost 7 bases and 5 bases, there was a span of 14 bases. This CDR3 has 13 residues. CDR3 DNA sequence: TGTGCCAGCACCCGGGGAAGGTTTACTGAAGCTTTCTTT. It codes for CASTRGRFTEAFF.